These T cell receptor beta chains were read from a single sample in a study of shared clonotypes between healthy human individuals. The data were produced by immunoSEQ multiplex PCR, yet TCRdb's version contains in-frame clones alone and is incomplete. The data contain about 2,500,000 clones, more than 80% of them seen just once; the ten biggest clones take up more than 0.12%. The sequencing sample was made of naive CD4+ T cells sorted from blood. All receptors derive from a man between 18 and 29 years old in good health. The CDR3 runs from the conserved cysteine through the conserved F or W. A D gene is named only where the DNA matches it firmly. Expanded clones get a size class; other rows say once, few or many, or leave the size out.

V	size	J	D	DNA	CDR3
TRBV18	.	TRBJ2-5	TRBD2	TGTGCCAGCTCACCACGACTAGCGGCTTCGTACCAAGAGACCCAGTACTTC	CASSPRLAASYQETQYF
TRBV18	.	TRBJ2-5	.	TGTGCCAGCTCCCGCAGGGGCCGGGGCCTACAAGAGACCCAGTACTTC	CASSRRGRGLQETQYF
TRBV19	.	TRBJ2-2	TRBD1	TGTGCCAGTAGTGTGGGACAGGTCGGGGAGCTGTTTTTT	CASSVGQVGELFF
TRBV4-3	.	TRBJ2-3	.	TGCGCCAGCAGCCAAGAAGCGATCACAGATACGCAGTATTTT	CASSQEAITDTQYF
TRBV5-4	.	TRBJ1-4	.	TGTGCCAGCAGCTTGGATACAGTTACAAATGAAAAACTGTTTTTT	CASSLDTVTNEKLFF
TRBV5-1	.	TRBJ2-3	.	TGCGCCAGCAGCTACGGGCGGGGTAACACAGATACGCAGTATTTT	CASSYGRGNTDTQYF
TRBV2	once	TRBJ2-1	TRBD2	TGTGCCAGCAAGCAGCGGGAGGCCCCCCTCTCCTACAATGAGCAGTTCTTC	CASKQREAPLSYNEQFF
TRBV10-3	.	TRBJ2-1	TRBD2	TGTGCCATCAGGGGGGGGGATGCCGCGACTTGGGATAATGAGCAGTTCTTC	CAIRGGDAATWDNEQFF
TRBV30	.	TRBJ1-2	.	TGTGCCTGGACCCAAAAGAACTATGGCTACACCTTC	CAWTQKNYGYTF
TRBV4-1	.	TRBJ1-6	.	TGCGCCAGCAGCCAACGGACAGTTCCTAAAGCCTATAATTCACCCCTCCACTTT	CASSQRTVPKAYNSPLHF
TRBV10-2	.	TRBJ1-5	TRBD1	TGCGCCAGCAAAGGACAGGTGGGGGATAGCAATCAGCCCCAGCATTTT	CASKGQVGDSNQPQHF
TRBV7-9	.	TRBJ1-2	.	TGTGCCAGCAGCTTATCGGCGACTTACGGAGGCTACACCTTC	CASSLSATYGGYTF
TRBV29-1	.	TRBJ2-5	TRBD1	TGCAGCGTTGGAGCTAGACAGGGGTTAGGAGAGACCCAGTACTTC	CSVGARQGLGETQYF
TRBV23-1	.	TRBJ2-7	TRBD2	TGCGCCAGCAGTCAAGTTAGCGGGGGAGTCTCCTACGAGCAGTACTTC	CASSQVSGGVSYEQYF
TRBV6-1	once	TRBJ1-5	TRBD1	TGTGCCAGCAGGGACAGGGGGCCCAATCAGCCCCAGCATTTT	CASRDRGPNQPQHF
TRBV5-1	.	TRBJ1-1	TRBD1	TGCGCCAGCAGCTTCCAGGACAGGGGGCTCACTGAAGCTTTCTTT	CASSFQDRGLTEAFF
TRBV7-9	.	TRBJ2-5	.	TGTGCCAGCAGCTCGCTAGAGACCCAGTACTTC	CASSSLETQYF
TRBV4-1	.	TRBJ2-5	.	TGCGCCAGCAGCCCGAGTCCTAGACTGAGAGTTATCCAAGAGACCCAGTACTTC	CASSPSPRLRVIQETQYF
TRBV2	.	TRBJ1-5	TRBD1	TGTGCCAGCAGTGGGGCCAGGGGGAATCAGCCCCAGCATTTT	CASSGARGNQPQHF
TRBV10-2	.	TRBJ2-7	TRBD2	TGCGCCAGCAGTGAGACTAGCGGGGGCCCCGGCTACGAGCAGTACTTC	CASSETSGGPGYEQYF
TRBV5-1	.	TRBJ2-1	TRBD2	TGCGCCAGCAGCCCTCCGGGGGGTGAGCAGTTCTTC	CASSPPGGEQFF
TRBV2	.	TRBJ1-1	.	TGTGCCAGCACGGAGGGGGTATACACTGAAGCTTTCTTT	CASTEGVYTEAFF
TRBV25-1	.	TRBJ1-2	.	TGTGCCAGCAGTCCCCTCCCCGGGAACTATGGCTACACCTTC	CASSPLPGNYGYTF
TRBV2	.	TRBJ2-1	.	TGTGCCAGCAGTGAATTATCCTCCCCTTTAGGTGAGCAGTTCTTC	CASSELSSPLGEQFF
TRBV6-4	.	TRBJ1-1	.	TGTGCCAGCCCACCGGGAAGGGACCTCACCAACACTGAAGCTTTCTTT	CASPPGRDLTNTEAFF
TRBV5-1	.	TRBJ2-4	TRBD2	TGCGCCAGCAGCCCTGGACTAGCCGGGGCTAAAAACATTCAGTACTTC	CASSPGLAGAKNIQYF
TRBV29-1	.	TRBJ2-1	.	TGCAGCTCGGGGGAGAAATACAATGAGCAGTTCTTC	CSSGEKYNEQFF
TRBV5-4	once	TRBJ2-7	.	TGTGCCAGCAGCTTGGATGGGTTCACCTACGAGCAGTACTTC	CASSLDGFTYEQYF
TRBV5-4	once	TRBJ1-2	.	TGTGCCAGCAGGTTCCGGGGGGGGCTTCGAGGCTACACCTTC	CASRFRGGLRGYTF
TRBV7-9	.	TRBJ2-5	TRBD1	TGTGCCAGCAGCTCCTACGGGACAGACCAAGAGACCCAGTACTTC	CASSSYGTDQETQYF
TRBV6-6	.	TRBJ2-5	TRBD1	TGTGCCAGCAATACGCCAGGGGGCGCGAGAGAGACCCAGTACTTC	CASNTPGGARETQYF
TRBV10-3	.	TRBJ2-5	.	TGTGCCTCACAAGGGGATGAGGGAGAGACCCAGTACTTC	CASQGDEGETQYF
TRBV6-1	.	TRBJ1-4	.	TGTGCCAGCAGTGATTACGGGGCGATTCCTAATGAAAAACTGTTTTTT	CASSDYGAIPNEKLFF
TRBV5-1	.	TRBJ1-1	.	TGCGCCAGCACAAGCGGGCTAGGAGCTTTCTTT	CASTSGLGAFF
TRBV19	once	TRBJ2-1	TRBD2	TGTGCCAGTAGCTTCGATACTAGCGGGAGTGGGAATGAGCAGTTCTTC	CASSFDTSGSGNEQFF
TRBV30	.	TRBJ2-7	.	TGTGCCTGGAGTCGAAAAGGTCCTACCTACGAGCAGTACTTC	CAWSRKGPTYEQYF
TRBV30	few	TRBJ1-4	.	TGTGCCTGGAGTGGGGTTCAGGAAAAACTGTTTTTT	CAWSGVQEKLFF
TRBV2	once	TRBJ1-2	.	TGTGCCAGCAGATTAAGTCAACGCTACACCTTC	CASRLSQRYTF
TRBV7-6	.	TRBJ2-3	TRBD2	TGTGCCAGCAGCCCGGCCGGGACTAGAACAGATACGCAGTATTTT	CASSPAGTRTDTQYF
TRBV9	.	TRBJ2-7	.	TGTGCCAGCAGCGTAGAGGTGTCGATGTCGGGCGAGCAGTACTTC	CASSVEVSMSGEQYF
TRBV18	.	TRBJ1-2	TRBD1	TGTGCCAGCTCACCAATGGGACAGGAGAACTATGGCTACACCTTC	CASSPMGQENYGYTF
TRBV10-2	.	TRBJ2-2	.	TGCGCCAGCAGTGTATTTCGACAGACCGGGGAGCTGTTTTTT	CASSVFRQTGELFF